These T cell receptor beta chains were read from a single sample in a study of blood T cells in healthy people across ages. Each CDR3 protein is one row after TCRdb ran MiXCR on the 5' RACE reads. The repertoire holds some 560,000 distinct CDR3 sequences, with 27% as singletons. The data were also submitted as part of a second study, on T cells of mothers and their children.

Sequencing used blood. The receptors come from a boy younger than 10 in good health. Both conserved end residues are part of each CDR3.

V gene,J gene,CDR3 protein
TRBV6-5,TRBJ1-1,CASSYRWGNTEAFF
TRBV7-8,TRBJ1-4,CASSPSTPGRPEKLFF
TRBV20-1,TRBJ1-2,CSARDFLPGTNYGYTF
TRBV10-3,TRBJ2-5,CAIRDKGLAGETQYF
TRBV3-1,TRBJ1-1,CASSTPRQGAMNTEAFF
TRBV29-1,TRBJ2-1,CSVRDRDYNEQFF
TRBV7-2,TRBJ1-3,CASSSGPFQLGNTIYF
TRBV20-1,TRBJ2-7,CSARGGLDSEQYF
TRBV7-2,TRBJ2-5,CASSPGTSGGTYQETQYF
TRBV27,TRBJ2-3,CASTREGPHTDTQYF
TRBV6-1,TRBJ2-3,CASSDPGGTDTQYF
TRBV2,TRBJ2-2,CAGSVSGRGHTGELFF
TRBV29-1,TRBJ2-3,CSVDFGFSQYF
TRBV4-1,TRBJ2-4,CASSRDPPAKNIQYF
TRBV9,TRBJ1-2,CASSASYDGTARGYGYTF
TRBV28,TRBJ2-4,CASSFRPQGAGQYF
TRBV6-4,TRBJ1-1,CASSEGGGSAFF
TRBV7-9,TRBJ2-3,CASSHDRPSTDTQYF
TRBV20-1,TRBJ2-3,CSARGRSNTDTQYF
TRBV12-3/TRBV12-4,TRBJ2-1,CASSLGAFEQFF
TRBV3-1,TRBJ2-5,CASSQDLSREETQYF
TRBV6-2/TRBV6-3,.,CATNRGGEQYF
TRBV19,TRBJ2-4,CASSTGERAKNIQYF
TRBV20-1,TRBJ1-3,CSARGKTETGNTIYF
TRBV7-9,TRBJ1-2,CASSSSDRGGPYGYTF
TRBV25-1,TRBJ1-2,CASLGAYGYTF
TRBV7-9,TRBJ2-1,CASSSLGGRANEQFF
TRBV5-6,TRBJ2-3,CASRHTTGKGTDTQYF
TRBV6-2/TRBV6-3,.,CAVVLAGVVDEQYF
TRBV28,TRBJ2-3,CASTEGGAGDTQYF
TRBV19,TRBJ2-7,CASSIAGAEQYF
TRBV5-1,TRBJ2-2,CASSPTSGGPGELFF
TRBV5-1,TRBJ2-5,CASSFKETQHF
TRBV5-1,TRBJ2-1,CASSFSRVYNEQFF
TRBV29-1,TRBJ2-2,CSAGRGSIGRELFF
TRBV19,TRBJ1-5,CASSIQDRLMGNQPQHF
TRBV29-1,TRBJ2-7,CSVKPTGSYEQYF
TRBV15,TRBJ2-3,CATSNSQGQSSTDTQYF
TRBV12-3/TRBV12-4,TRBJ1-5,CASSIPGVKNQPQHF
TRBV4-3,TRBJ1-4,CASSQEQGRNEKLFF
TRBV14,TRBJ2-7,CASSPQGGEQYF
TRBV7-9,TRBJ1-2,CASSRSGGTGDGYTF
TRBV3-1,TRBJ2-7,CASSQAGPYEQYF
TRBV11-2,.,CASSQGLRDYEQYF
TRBV5-6,.,CASSFLRELYYEQYF
TRBV20-1,TRBJ2-7,CSARGDREYEQYF
TRBV15,.,CATSRDQEGRRETQYF
TRBV30,TRBJ2-1,CAWSSGDNEQFF
TRBV29-1,TRBJ2-7,CSVEVLAGSGEQYF
TRBV5-5,TRBJ2-1,CAGSSAAGGNEQFF
TRBV5-5,TRBJ2-3,CASSLPLASTDTQYF
TRBV5-5,.,CASSPASRNEQFF
TRBV27,.,CASSSFPGRSYEQYF
TRBV28,TRBJ2-5,CASSPSGSGNQETQYF
TRBV10-3,TRBJ1-4,CAISEDWGGTTNEKLFF